This T cell receptor beta chain was captured in a study of blood T cell repertoires in COVID-19. Study summary: Sites in the United States, Italy and Spain provided acute and convalescent COVID-19 samples. PBMCs, B-cell-depleted T cells, or T cells provided the cDNA or gDNA that made up the material.

Germline V gene lookup returns CDR1 LGHDT and CDR2 YNNKEL (reference sequence). The V end lost 1 base, the J end lost 6 bases, and 19 bases lay between the germline ends. The CDR3 covers 17 residues. In the source study's methods: Scientists estimated how many nucleated cells there were by amplifying reference gene primers. Generated by immunoSEQ multiplex PCR, the TCRdb table keeps only in-frame clones and is missing some. The DNA was the basis for D and trimming; V, J and clone size are from that table. The sample lists 310,000 or so clones; 86% were seen once. The source of this sequence is a woman aged 45-65 years with acute or convalescent COVID-19. The chain recombines TRBV3-1 (or the pseudogene TRBV3-2) with TRBJ2-4; D may be TRBD1 (6 bases). Sequencing used peripheral blood. Here the CDR3 reads CASSQGQGLLRRNIQYF. The CDR3 bases are TGTGCCAGCAGCCAAGGTCAGGGGTTGCTTAGGAGAAACATTCAGTACTTC.